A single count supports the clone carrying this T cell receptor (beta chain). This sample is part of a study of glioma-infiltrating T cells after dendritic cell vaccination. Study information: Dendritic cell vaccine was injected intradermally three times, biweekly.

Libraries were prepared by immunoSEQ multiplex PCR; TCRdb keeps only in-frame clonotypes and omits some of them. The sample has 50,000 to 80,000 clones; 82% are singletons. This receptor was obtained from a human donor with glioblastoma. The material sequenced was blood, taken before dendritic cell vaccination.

As DNA, the CDR3 is TGTGCCAGTAGTCCCTGGACTAGCCTCGGCACAGATACGCAGTATTTT. This codes for CASSPWTSLGTDTQYF. The gene calls are TRBV19 and TRBJ2-3; TRBD2 aligns across 8 bases. This CDR3 has 16 amino acids. Unmatched junction bases numbered 8, after V lost 5 bases and J lost 1 base. Per germline, CDR1 LNHDA and CDR2 SQIVND (reference sequence).